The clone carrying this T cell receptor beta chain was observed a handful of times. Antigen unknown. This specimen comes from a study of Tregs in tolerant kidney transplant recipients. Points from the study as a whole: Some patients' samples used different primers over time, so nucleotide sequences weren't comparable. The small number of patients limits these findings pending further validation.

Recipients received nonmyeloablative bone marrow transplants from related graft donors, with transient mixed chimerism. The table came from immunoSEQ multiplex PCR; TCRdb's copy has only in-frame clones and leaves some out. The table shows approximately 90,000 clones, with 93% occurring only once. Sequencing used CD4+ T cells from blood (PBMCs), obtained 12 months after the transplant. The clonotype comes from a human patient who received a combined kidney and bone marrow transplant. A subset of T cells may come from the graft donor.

CDR3 region: CASRPLFSSGPAFF. In DNA form, the CDR3 reads TGTGCCAGCAGGCCCCTCTTCTCGAGCGGTCCAGCTTTCTTT. This chain connects TRBV2 to TRBJ1-1; D ambiguous. Germline V CDR1 and CDR2: SNHLY, FYNNEI. The CDR3 runs to 14 residues. V shed 6 bases and J shed 10 bases, with 21 bases lying between them.